Listed here are 14 T cell receptor beta chains from one sample, sequenced in a study of blood T cell repertoires in COVID-19. The method was immunoSEQ multiplex PCR; TCRdb's version includes in-frame clones alone and lacks a portion of them. The table records under 300,000 clones, approximately 83% of them present only once. The sample comprised peripheral blood. The receptors were sampled from a man aged 30-40 years who had recovered from COVID-19.

The chain recombines TRBV5-5 with TRBJ1-3, with 8 bases identical to TRBD1. The CDR3 consists of 18 residues. Per the germline V gene, CDR1 is SGHKS and CDR2 is YYEKEE (reference sequence). V gave up 0 bases and J gave up 0 bases; unmatched junction bases: 8. The CDR3 bases are TGTGCCAGCAGCTTGGAACCGGGACAGGTGTTCTCTGGAAACACCATATATTTT. Translated, it gives CASSLEPGQVFSGNTIYF.

The chain has TRBV18 and TRBJ1-5, with TRBD1 identical over 10 bases. Germline V CDR1 and CDR2: KGHSH, LQKENI. CDR3 length: 21 residues. V lost 6 bases and J lost 4; bases outside the gene matches: 24. The chain's CDR3 is CASSRRSGTGASPAGNQPQHF. The DNA for the CDR3 is TGTGCCAGCTCGCGGCGCTCCGGGACAGGGGCGTCCCCGGCGGGAAATCAGCCCCAGCATTTT.

The sample holds a few counts of this clone. CDR3 residues: CAIRAGTLTYNEQFF. The CDR3 nucleotides read TGTGCCATCAGGGCCGGGACACTTACCTACAATGAGCAGTTCTTC. The chain combines TRBV10-3 with TRBJ2-1; D possibly corresponds to TRBD1 (6 bases). CDR3 length: 15 residues. The V end lost 6 bases, the J end lost 2 bases, and 14 bases lay between the germline ends. Germline loops: CDR1 ENHRY, CDR2 SYGVKD.

Written as DNA, the CDR3 is TGTGCCAGCAGCTTGTCCGCCTCAGGAAAACTGTTTTTT. Its translation is CASSLSASGKLFF. The V call is TRBV7-9, the J call TRBJ1-4; no firm D call. Deletions cut 3 bases from V and 10 bases from J, with 12 bases between. Germline lookup yields CDR1 SEHNR and CDR2 FQNEAQ (reference sequence). The CDR3 totals 13 residues.

This chain uses TRBV2 with TRBJ2-1; 10 bases map to TRBD2. This CDR3 has 15 amino acids. V lost 6 bases and J lost 1; bases outside the gene matches: 3. Germline-derived CDR1 and CDR2 are SNHLY and FYNNEI. The CDR3 region has the DNA TGTGCCAGCAGGGAGACTAGCGGGTCCTACAATGAGCAGTTCTTC. This translates into CASRETSGSYNEQFF.

V gene TRBV27 combines with J gene TRBJ1-5; D is uncertain. Looked up from germline, CDR1 is MNHEY and CDR2 is SMNVEV (reference sequence). V lost 2 bases and J 4 bases, leaving 9 bases between the germline ends. The length of the CDR3 is 14 residues. The CDR3 DNA follows: TGTGCCAGCAGTTTACAGAGGAGAAATCAGCCCCAGCATTTT. It yields the protein CASSLQRRNQPQHF.

CDR3 in DNA: TGTGCCAGCAGCTTATACTCGAGGACTAGCGGGGGACTAGCCAAAAACATTCAGTACTTC. Translation: CASSLYSRTSGGLAKNIQYF. V is TRBV7-8 and J is TRBJ2-4, with 13 bases matching TRBD2. CDR3 length equals 20 residues. In germline, CDR1 is SGHVS, CDR2 FQNEAQ. After removal of 2 bases from V and 0 bases from J, the junction contained 10 bases not matched to a gene.

The chain employs TRBV28 and TRBJ2-4, with 8 bases lining up with TRBD2. J lost 7 bases, V lost 7 bases, and 12 bases had no gene match. The CDR3 extends over 15 amino acids. Germline V gives CDR1 MDHEN, CDR2 SYDVKM. CDR3 protein: CASISARGGWNIQYF. The CDR3 DNA follows: TGTGCCAGCATCTCTGCTCGGGGGGGCTGGAACATTCAGTACTTC.

A remark on this clone: The same CDR3 also results from other DNA sequences found in this sample. The gene calls are TRBV12-3 or TRBV12-4 and TRBJ2-5; D gene unclear. The ends were cut back, 3 bases at V and 5 bases at J, with 7 bases in the middle. The CDR3 covers 12 residues. The CDR3 DNA is TGTGCCAGCAGTTTCTCGTATGAGACCCAGTACTTC. It codes for CASSFSYETQYF.

This clone occurred a few times. The rearrangement links TRBV19 to TRBJ2-5; tentative D call: TRBD1 (5 bases). Between the trimmed V and J ends, which lost 5 bases and 3 bases, there was a span of 10 bases. Per germline, CDR1 LNHDA and CDR2 SQIVND (reference sequence). The CDR3 contains 13 residues. The CDR3 reads CASSLGHEETQYF. The CDR3 DNA follows: TGTGCCAGTAGTCTGGGGCATGAAGAGACCCAGTACTTC.

CDR3 amino acids: CASSSTGGRTEAFF. The CDR3 coding sequence is TGTGCCAGCAGCTCCACAGGGGGTAGGACTGAAGCTTTCTTT. This rearrangement joins TRBV7-8 to TRBJ1-1, with 8 bases fitting TRBD1. CDR3 length equals 14 residues. Per germline, CDR1 SGHVS and CDR2 FQNEAQ. The J segment lost 5 bases and the V segment lost 4 bases, leaving 6 bases of the junction unmatched.

This chain connects TRBV7-9 to TRBJ2-5; TRBD2 aligns across 9 bases. The CDR3 is made up of 16 amino acids. Germline V gives CDR1 SEHNR, CDR2 FQNEAQ (reference sequence). Trimming at V came to 6 bases and at J to 2 bases, leaving 10 bases not matched to a gene. The CDR3 coding sequence is TGTGCCAGCAGTTTCTTCACGACTAGCGGACAAGAGACCCAGTACTTC. This translates into CASSFFTTSGQETQYF.

The rearrangement uses TRBV7-9 and TRBJ2-7; D might be TRBD1 (7 bases). V lost 5 bases and J lost 3, with 20 bases in between. The germline V gene encodes CDR1 SEHNR and CDR2 FQNEAQ (reference sequence). CDR3 size: 16 residues. The CDR3 is CASSSSGGPGYYEQYF. The CDR3 DNA is TGTGCCAGCAGCAGCTCAGGGGGGCCAGGCTACTACGAGCAGTACTTC. The full variable domain, completed using reference TRBV7-9 and TRBJ2-7, is DTGVSQNPRHKITKRGQNVTFRCDPISEHNRLYWYRQTLGQGPEFLTYFQNEAQLEKSRLLSDRFSAERPKGSFSTLEIQRTEQGDSAMYLCASSSSGGPGYYEQYFGPGTRLTVT.

The chain has TRBV10-3 and TRBJ1-3; 10 bases map to TRBD1. Trimming cost V 0 bases and J 5 bases; bases outside gene matches: 4. Germline V gene sequence: CDR1 ENHRY, CDR2 SYGVKD. The CDR3 has 16 residues. In DNA form, the CDR3 reads TGTGCCATCAGTGAGTCCTGGACAGGGGGTAGAAACACCATATATTTT. Translation: CAISESWTGGRNTIYF.